The 17 T cell receptor beta chains listed next were all sequenced from one sample in a study of tumor-infiltrating lymphocytes in primary liver carcinoma. Between roughly 17 and 31 mg of unsorted bulk tissue served as the source from which RNA and DNA were co-extracted. Starting material of 500 ng total RNA yielded TCR beta cDNA via a constant-region primer. Slightly modified ARM-PCR with three nested multiplex PCR rounds yielded TCR beta libraries. Each of the first two PCR rounds ran approximately 10 cycles with TRBV1-TRBV30 forward and C-beta reverse primers. A single record per CDR3 protein comes from TCRdb applying MiXCR to the multiplex PCR reads. This sample carries roughly 120,000 distinct CDR3 sequences, 64% of them seen once, and the ten largest clones take 8.4%. Sequencing used liver tumor tissue from sampling region 3. Subset described: tumor region T3, left-lateral pole. The receptor source for this set is a woman aged 60-75 years with primary liver carcinoma and hepatitis B virus infection.

A word on this clonotype: A much larger clone differs from this one at a single base, so this may be a read error. The chain couples TRBV14 to TRBJ2-5; D is unclear. Germline assignment: CDR1 SGHDN and CDR2 FVKESK. The CDR3 totals 13 residues. The CDR3 region is CANSQDLWETQYF. For the CDR3, the DNA is TGTGCCAACAGCCAAGATCTTTGGGAGACCCAGTACTTC.

The gene calls are TRBV6-2 or TRBV6-3 and TRBJ2-1; TRBD2 matches at 7 bases. The CDR3 covers 15 residues. Losses at the gene ends were 9 bases for V and 3 bases for J; bases not matched to a gene: 11. Germline CDR1 reads MNHEY; CDR2 reads SVGEGT. The CDR3 DNA is TGTGCCAGTAGCTCCAGAGGGACTAACTACAATGAGCAGTTCTTC. Protein product: CASSSRGTNYNEQFF.

This clonotype was found once. The CDR3 ends on some other residue instead of the conserved phenylalanine or tryptophan, so this is likely a read error. The DNA is left out, because the CDR3 cannot be placed on it with certainty; the CDR3 is given as TCRdb lists it. The chain uses TRBV5-1 and TRBJ2-1; the table's D call, TRBD2, has no DNA check behind it. Ends included, the CDR3 has 16 residues. The germline V gene has CDR1 SGHRS and CDR2 YFSETQ. The CDR3 is CASSRVAGGRYNEKFI.

With regard to this clonotype: A much larger clone differs from this one at a single base, so this may be a read error. The genes are TRBV29-1 and TRBJ2-5; TRBD2 matches at 9 bases. The CDR3 contains 9 residues. The germline V gene has CDR1 SQVTM and CDR2 ANQGSEA. CDR3 DNA sequence: TGCGGCGGGGGGGGGACCCAGTACTTC. As protein: CGGGGTQYF.

The V call is TRBV11-3, the J call TRBJ2-3; TRBD2 matches 7 bases. CDR3 length equals 14 residues. CDR1 SGHNT and CDR2 YENEEA come from the germline V gene. DNA for the CDR3: TGTGTCGGCAGCTTCAGGACTAGTACAGATACGCAGTATTTT. Its protein is CVGSFRTSTDTQYF.

The chain recombines TRBV20-1 with TRBJ1-2; TRBD1 might be the D (5 bases). This CDR3 has 14 residues. Per the germline V gene, CDR1 is DFQATT and CDR2 is SNEGSKA (reference sequence). Trimming cost V 6 bases and J 3 bases, with 17 bases left between them. The CDR3 sequence: CSASDGGVDYGYTF. CDR3 DNA sequence: TGCAGTGCGTCCGACGGGGGGGTCGACTATGGCTACACCTTC.

The rearrangement links TRBV11-2 to TRBJ2-3; D is tentatively TRBD1 or TRBD2 (5 bases each). The CDR3 is 17 residues long. Germline CDR1 is SGHAT and CDR2 is FQNNGV. The CDR3 region is CNSSPAPRGKGTDTQYF. CDR3 coding DNA: TGTAACAGCAGCCCGGCCCCCCGGGGCAAAGGAACAGATACGCAGTATTTT. The variable domain in full, completed from reference TRBV11-2 and TRBJ2-3, reads EAGVAQSPRYKIIEKRQSVAFWCNPISGHATLYWYQQILGQGPKLLIQFQNNGVVDDSQLPKDRFSAERLKGVDSTLKIQPAKLEDSAVYLCNSSPAPRGKGTDTQYFGPGTRLTVL.

This clonotype was picked up one time. This may be a read error: a much more frequent sequence differs by one nucleotide. This chain joins TRBV6-1 and TRBJ1-2; D possibly corresponds to TRBD1 (6 bases). Per germline, CDR1 MNHNS and CDR2 SASEGT. This CDR3 is built from 15 residues. The CDR3, as DNA: TGTACCAGCAGTGAAGTGGCAGGGGCCCCTTATGGCTACACCTTC. Protein sequence: CTSSEVAGAPYGYTF.

Concerning this clonotype itself: It is likely a read error, because the conserved phenylalanine at the end of the CDR3 is missing. The chain carries TRBV6-1 and TRBJ1-5; 8 nucleotides align to TRBD1. Germline V lookup: CDR1 MNHNS, CDR2 SASEGT. CDR3 length: 14 residues. J lost 3 bases, V lost 5 bases, and 3 bases had no gene match. The CDR3 nucleotides are TGTGCCAGCAGTTCGGACAGGGCCAATCAGCCCCAGCATATT. The encoded protein is CASSSDRANQPQHI.

This clonotype was seen at least ten times. This chain connects TRBV6-1 to TRBJ1-2; D remains ambiguous. The V end was cut by 3 bases, the J end by 4 bases, with 12 bases between. Germline loops: CDR1 MNHNS, CDR2 SASEGT. The CDR3 has 14 amino acids. CDR3 protein: CASSDGGVFYGYTF. CDR3 nucleotides: TGTGCCAGCAGTGACGGCGGGGTATTCTATGGCTACACCTTC.

As for this clonotype: Here the CDR3 omits its conserved ending phenylalanine or tryptophan, so a read error is the likely source. This chain uses TRBV11-3 with TRBJ2-1; a weak D match, TRBD2 (7 bases). Between the trimmed V and J ends, which lost 7 bases and 6 bases, there was a span of 25 bases. Germline values: CDR1 SGHNT, CDR2 YENEEA. This CDR3 spans 17 amino acids. CDR3 in DNA: TGTGCCAGCAACCCCCGGGGGGCGCGGACCATGGGCAATGAGCAGTTCTTA. As protein: CASNPRGARTMGNEQFL.

As to this clonotype: Possible read error: a much larger clone is one base away. The chain carries TRBV5-1 and TRBJ1-2; TRBD1 agrees at 8 bases. Germline values: CDR1 SGHRS, CDR2 YFSETQ. The CDR3 length is 15 residues. The CDR3 region is CASSLRTGHGYGYIF. The DNA for the CDR3 is TGCGCCAGCAGCCTACGGACAGGGCACGGATATGGCTACATCTTC.

Of note for this clonotype: A much larger clone sits a single nucleotide away, making a read error possible. The V gene is TRBV4-2, the J gene TRBJ2-1; TRBD2 matches 8 bases. CDR3 length: 18 residues. Germline V gene data show CDR1 as LGHNA and CDR2 as YNFKEQ. Trimming removed 2 bases from V and 7 bases from J; junction bases left unmatched: 16. CDR3: CASSQFSGISDPGNEQFF. In DNA form, the CDR3 reads TGTGCCAGCAGCCAATTTAGCGGGATTAGCGATCCAGGGAATGAGCAGTTCTTC.

To note about this clonotype: This may arise from a read error, as a much more abundant clone is one base away. The rearrangement joins TRBV5-4 to TRBJ2-1; 11 bases fit TRBD2. CDR3 length: 16 residues. Germline values: CDR1 SGHNT, CDR2 YYREEE (reference sequence). DNA for the CDR3: TGTGCCAGCAGCCCGTTAGCGGGAGGGTTTTACAATGAGCTGTTCTTC. Translation: CASSPLAGGFYNELFF.

In its sample, this clonotype was seen a few times. The V gene is TRBV7-9, the J gene TRBJ2-7; 8 bases are a match to TRBD1. The CDR3 sequence is 16 residues long. Per the germline V gene, CDR1 is SEHNR and CDR2 is FQNEAQ (reference sequence). The junction had 6 bases not matched to a gene; V was cut back by 2 bases and J by 0 bases. CDR3 loop: CASSLLAGGASYEQYF. Here the CDR3 DNA reads TGTGCCAGCAGCTTATTGGCAGGGGGCGCCTCCTACGAGCAGTACTTC.

At least ten counts were recorded for this clonotype. The rearrangement uses TRBV12-3 or TRBV12-4 and TRBJ2-5; TRBD2 matches at 9 bases. Germline trimming cut 2 bases from V and 4 bases from J; bases unmatched to any gene: 5. There are 15 residues in the CDR3. The CDR3 region is CASSLRGLARETQYF. As DNA, the CDR3 is TGTGCCAGCAGTTTAAGAGGACTAGCGAGAGAGACCCAGTACTTC.

On this clonotype itself: One end of the junction is discordant with germline, which a read error may explain. The rearrangement links TRBV5-1 to TRBJ2-7; D not resolved. Germline V gives CDR1 SGHRS, CDR2 YFSETQ. The CDR3 extends over 14 amino acids. This CDR3 is CASSLVGSSYDQYF. The DNA of the CDR3 is TGCGCCAGCAGCTTGGTCGGCAGTTCCTACGACCAGTACTTC.